A single sample is the source of the 12 T cell receptor beta chains below, sequenced in a study of cytotoxic CD8 clonotypes in ibrutinib-treated CLL (dated by TCRdb to about 2021). To prepare the library, the immunoSEQ multiplex PCR assay was applied. Sourced from immuneACCESS, this table was stored by TCRdb with only in-frame sequences that have V and J called. A share of the clones is absent; for the studies checked, an unresolved V gene accounts for under half, and the remainder has no known explanation. The sample table lists around 25,000 clones, around 69% of them with a count of one. Clones ranked in the top ten supply just over 50% of the sample. The time point tag for this specimen amounts to: progressive disease on ibrutinib. The sample consisted of PBMCs, taken at disease progression, from a patient treated with ibrutinib. Receptor source: a human donor with chronic lymphocytic leukemia.

The chain employs TRBV5-4 and TRBJ2-5, with D hard to call. The CDR3 contains 15 residues. In germline, CDR1 is SGHNT, CDR2 YYREEE (reference sequence). V was trimmed by 0 bases and J by 2 bases, leaving 11 bases between them. The CDR3 reads CASSLEGLHQETQYF. The CDR3 DNA reads as TGTGCCAGCAGCTTGGAGGGTCTACATCAAGAGACCCAGTACTTC.

The chain links TRBV6-5 to TRBJ1-1; D gene uncertain. The CDR3 spans 14 residues. Trimming cost V 7 bases and J 0 bases, with 12 bases left between them. Germline CDR1 and CDR2: MNHEY and SVGAGI. CDR3 nucleotide sequence: TGTGCCAGCAAGGATCTTGTCTTGAACACTGAAGCTTTCTTT. It encodes CASKDLVLNTEAFF.

The CDR3 sequence is CASTDSSNTGELFF. The CDR3 DNA reads as TGTGCCAGTACTGACAGTTCGAACACCGGGGAGCTGTTTTTT. V usage is TRBV19 and J usage is TRBJ2-2, with D possibly matching TRBD1 (5 bases). The V gene lost 7 bases and the J gene lost 0 bases, with 9 bases spanning the gap. Germline CDR1 and CDR2: LNHDA and SQIVND (reference sequence). There are 14 residues in the CDR3. The full variable domain, with the rest looked up from reference TRBV19 and TRBJ2-2, is DGGITQSPKYLFRKEGQNVTLSCEQNLNHDAMYWYRQDPGQGLRLIYYSQIVNDFQKGDIAEGYSVSREKKESFPLTVTSAQKNPTAFYLCASTDSSNTGELFFGEGSRLTVL.

V and J are TRBV30 and TRBJ1-2, with a weak D call TRBD1 (5 bases). Trimming left V 4 bases short and J 4 bases short, with 13 bases between. The CDR3 extends over 13 amino acids. CDR1 and CDR2 (germline): GTSNPN, SVGIG (reference sequence). The CDR3 region has the DNA TGTGCCTGGAACCAGGGAGGCTCCTATGGCTACACCTTC. It specifies CAWNQGGSYGYTF. Variable domain in full (rest from reference TRBV30 and TRBJ1-2): SQTIHQWPATLVQPVGSPLSLECTVEGTSNPNLYWYRQAAGRGLQLLFYSVGIGQISSEVPQNLSASRPQDRQFILSSKKLLLSDSGFYLCAWNQGGSYGYTFGSGTRLTVV.

The chain carries TRBV28 and TRBJ2-4; D uncertain. The CDR3 is 15 residues long. V was shortened by 2 bases and J by 2 bases, with 10 bases between the two germline ends. Germline V gives CDR1 MDHEN, CDR2 SYDVKM. The CDR3 DNA follows: TGTGCCAGCAGTTTACAACCGCCGACCAAAAACATTCAGTACTTC. This sequence encodes CASSLQPPTKNIQYF. Full variable domain (remainder filled in from reference TRBV28 and TRBJ2-4): DVKVTQSSRYLVKRTGEKVFLECVQDMDHENMFWYRQDPGLGLRLIYFSYDVKMKEKGDIPEGYSVSREKKERFSLILESASTNQTSMYLCASSLQPPTKNIQYFGAGTRLSVL.

This clone occurred once. This chain uses TRBV2 with TRBJ2-7, with D perhaps matching TRBD1 (6 bases). V was trimmed by 8 bases and J by 1 base, leaving 12 bases between them. CDR3 size: 13 residues. Germline CDR1 and CDR2: SNHLY and FYNNEI. CDR3 region: CASEEDSSYEQYF. CDR3 in DNA: TGTGCCAGCGAGGAGGACAGTTCCTACGAGCAGTACTTC.

This chain connects TRBV6-6 to TRBJ1-1, with 8 bases aligning to TRBD1. This CDR3 spans 14 amino acids. Trimming took 6 bases from V and 2 from J; bases not matched to a gene: 5. Germline values: CDR1 MNHNY, CDR2 SVGAGI (reference sequence). The CDR3 DNA sequence: TGTGCCAGCAGAACCGGGACAGGTAACACTGAAGCTTTCTTT. It codes for CASRTGTGNTEAFF.

This chain links TRBV7-6 with TRBJ2-3; D may correspond to TRBD1 or TRBD2 (5 bases each). With 4 bases removed from V and 0 bases from J, the gap between germline ends came to 11 bases. CDR3 size: 15 residues. In germline, CDR1 is SGHVS, CDR2 FNYEAQ. For the CDR3, the DNA is TGTGCCAGCAGCTCGACAGCGGTTAGCACAGATACGCAGTATTTT. Encoded protein: CASSSTAVSTDTQYF.

A single count supports this clone. CDR3 in amino acids: CASSLVSGANTGELFF. The CDR3 DNA follows: TGCGCCAGCAGCTTGGTTTCAGGCGCGAACACCGGGGAGCTGTTTTTT. J is TRBJ2-2 and V is TRBV5-1; the D is unclear. Trimming shortened V by 0 bases and J by 0 bases, and 9 bases separated the two germline ends. The CDR3 sequence is 16 residues long. Germline CDR1 SGHRS, CDR2 YFSETQ.

The chain employs TRBV5-1 and TRBJ1-6; the match to TRBD1 covers 10 bases. The germline gives CDR1 SGHRS, CDR2 YFSETQ. The CDR3 sequence is 15 residues long. J lost 10 bases, V lost 0 bases, and 4 bases had no gene match. CDR3 in DNA: TGCGCCAGCAGCTTGGCGGGGACAGGGGTCTCACCCCTCCACTTT. It codes for CASSLAGTGVSPLHF.

This clone was counted between two and nine times. The chain couples TRBV7-9 to TRBJ2-5; D uncertain. The CDR3 is 14 residues long. Looked up from germline, CDR1 is SEHNR and CDR2 is FQNEAQ (reference sequence). The V gene lost 0 bases and the J gene lost 0 bases, with 5 bases spanning the gap. Written as DNA, the CDR3 is TGTGCCAGCAGCTTAGCGTCTGACCAAGAGACCCAGTACTTC. Its protein is CASSLASDQETQYF.

In this sample, this clone turned up once. The gene calls are TRBV7-8 and TRBJ2-5; TRBD1 might be the D (6 bases). The CDR3 totals 14 residues. Germline V gene lookup returns CDR1 SGHVS and CDR2 FQNEAQ. Trimming took 4 bases from V and 5 from J, leaving 14 bases between them. The CDR3: CASSYRDTRETQYF. The CDR3 region has the DNA TGTGCCAGCAGCTACCGGGACACGCGTGAGACCCAGTACTTC.